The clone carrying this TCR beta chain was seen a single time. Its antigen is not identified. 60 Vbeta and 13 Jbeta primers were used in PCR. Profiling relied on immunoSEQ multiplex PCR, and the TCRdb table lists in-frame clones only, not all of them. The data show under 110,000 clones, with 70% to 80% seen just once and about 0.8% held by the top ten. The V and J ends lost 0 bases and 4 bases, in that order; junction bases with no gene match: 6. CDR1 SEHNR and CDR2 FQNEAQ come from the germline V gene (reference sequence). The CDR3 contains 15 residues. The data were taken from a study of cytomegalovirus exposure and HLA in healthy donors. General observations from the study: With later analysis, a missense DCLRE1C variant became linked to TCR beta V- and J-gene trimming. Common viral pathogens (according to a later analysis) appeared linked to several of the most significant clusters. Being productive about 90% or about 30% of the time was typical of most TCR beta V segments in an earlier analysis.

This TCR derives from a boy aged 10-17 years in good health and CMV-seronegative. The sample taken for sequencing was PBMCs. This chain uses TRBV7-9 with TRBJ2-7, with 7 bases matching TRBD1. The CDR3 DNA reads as TGTGCCAGCAGCTTAGCGCAGGGGGTTTTGTACGAGCAGTACTTC. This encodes CASSLAQGVLYEQYF.